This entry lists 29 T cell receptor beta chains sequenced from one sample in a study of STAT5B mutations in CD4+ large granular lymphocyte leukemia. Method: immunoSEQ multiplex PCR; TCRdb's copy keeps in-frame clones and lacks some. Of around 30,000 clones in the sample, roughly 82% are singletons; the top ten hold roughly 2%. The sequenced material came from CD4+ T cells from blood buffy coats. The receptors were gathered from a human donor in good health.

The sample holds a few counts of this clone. The CDR3 region has the DNA TGCAGCGTTGAAGTAATGCACAGGGGCGGCACTGAAGCTTTCTTT. This translates into CSVEVMHRGGTEAFF. The chain is built from TRBV29-1 and TRBJ1-1; 7 nucleotides match TRBD1. Germline V gene sequence: CDR1 SQVTM, CDR2 ANQGSEA. This CDR3 region has 15 residues. The J segment lost 4 bases and the V segment lost 1 base, leaving 9 bases of the junction unmatched.

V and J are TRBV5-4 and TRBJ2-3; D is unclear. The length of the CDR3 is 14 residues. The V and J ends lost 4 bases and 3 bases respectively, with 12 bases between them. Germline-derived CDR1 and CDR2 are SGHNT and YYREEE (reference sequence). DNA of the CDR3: TGTGCCAGCAGCCTGACGGCAGTGACAGATACGCAGTATTTT. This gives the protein CASSLTAVTDTQYF.

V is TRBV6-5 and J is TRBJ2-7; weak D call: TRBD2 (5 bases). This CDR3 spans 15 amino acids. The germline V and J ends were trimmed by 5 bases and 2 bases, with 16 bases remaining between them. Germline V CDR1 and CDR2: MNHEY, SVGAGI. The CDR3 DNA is TGTGCCAGCAGTAGTGCCGGAGGTCGGGCCTACGAGCAGTACTTC. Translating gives CASSSAGGRAYEQYF.

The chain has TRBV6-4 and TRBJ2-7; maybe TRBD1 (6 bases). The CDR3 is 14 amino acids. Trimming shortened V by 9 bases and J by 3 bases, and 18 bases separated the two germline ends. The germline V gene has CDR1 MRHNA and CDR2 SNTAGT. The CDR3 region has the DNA TGTGCCAGTCTGAGCCCGAAGACAGGCTACGAGCAGTACTTC. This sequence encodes CASLSPKTGYEQYF.

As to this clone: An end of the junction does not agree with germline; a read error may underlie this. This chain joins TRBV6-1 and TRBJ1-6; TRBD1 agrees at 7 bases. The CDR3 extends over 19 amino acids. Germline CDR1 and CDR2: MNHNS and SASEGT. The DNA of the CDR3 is TGTGCCAGCGGTGACGTGGGAGGGGGCAAGGGCTCCTATAATTCACCCCTCCACTTT. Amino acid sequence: CASGDVGGGKGSYNSPLHF.

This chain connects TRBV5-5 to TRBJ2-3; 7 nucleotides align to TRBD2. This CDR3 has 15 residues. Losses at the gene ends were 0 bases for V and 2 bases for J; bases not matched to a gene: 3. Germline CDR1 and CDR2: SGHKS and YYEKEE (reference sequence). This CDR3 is CASSLERGHTDTQYF. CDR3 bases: TGTGCCAGCAGCTTGGAGCGGGGCCACACAGATACGCAGTATTTT.

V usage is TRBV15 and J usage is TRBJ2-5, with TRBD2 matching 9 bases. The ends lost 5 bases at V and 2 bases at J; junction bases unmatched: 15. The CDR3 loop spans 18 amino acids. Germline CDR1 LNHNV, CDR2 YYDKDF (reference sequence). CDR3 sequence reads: CATSSGVGPAGGQETQYF. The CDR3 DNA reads TGTGCCACCAGCTCTGGCGTTGGTCCAGCGGGGGGACAAGAGACCCAGTACTTC.

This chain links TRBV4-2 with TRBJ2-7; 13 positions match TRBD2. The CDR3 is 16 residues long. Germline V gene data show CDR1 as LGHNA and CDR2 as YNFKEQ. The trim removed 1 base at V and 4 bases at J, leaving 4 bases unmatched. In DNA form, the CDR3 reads TGTGCCAGCAGCCAAGCAGGACTAGCGGGGGAGTACGAGCAGTACTTC. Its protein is CASSQAGLAGEYEQYF.

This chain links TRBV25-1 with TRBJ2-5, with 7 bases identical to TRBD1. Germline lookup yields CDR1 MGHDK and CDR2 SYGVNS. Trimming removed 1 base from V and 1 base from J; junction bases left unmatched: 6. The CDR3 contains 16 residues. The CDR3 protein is CASSESRQGGQETQYF. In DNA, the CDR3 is TGTGCCAGCAGTGAATCCAGACAGGGTGGCCAAGAGACCCAGTACTTC.

Written as DNA, the CDR3 is TGTGCCATCGCCGTGAAAGCCGGCTACGAGCAGTACTTC. It translates to CAIAVKAGYEQYF. This chain links TRBV10-3 with TRBJ2-7, with no clear D. V was pared by 8 bases and J by 3 bases, with 14 bases between. CDR1 is ENHRY, CDR2 SYGVKD, per germline. CDR3 length: 13 amino acids.

The CDR3 nucleotides read TGTGCCAGTAGTATCGCCAGGGGGCCGAGGGAGCTGTTTTTT. It specifies CASSIARGPRELFF. The rearrangement links TRBV19 to TRBJ2-2, with 8 nucleotides matching TRBD1. CDR3 length: 14 amino acids. V was clipped by 3 bases and J by 9 bases; unmatched bases: 6. From germline, CDR1 is LNHDA and CDR2 SQIVND (reference sequence).

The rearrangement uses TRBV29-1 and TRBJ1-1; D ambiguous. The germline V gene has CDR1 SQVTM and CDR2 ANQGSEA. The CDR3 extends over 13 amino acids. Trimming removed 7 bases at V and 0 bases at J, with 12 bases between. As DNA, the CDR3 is TGCAGCGCCCTCCCTGTGGTGAACACTGAAGCTTTCTTT. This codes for CSALPVVNTEAFF.

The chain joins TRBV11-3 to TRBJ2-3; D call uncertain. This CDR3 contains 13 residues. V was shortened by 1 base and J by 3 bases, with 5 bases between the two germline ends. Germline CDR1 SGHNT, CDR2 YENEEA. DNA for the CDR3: TGTGCCAGCAGCTTAGCCTGGACAGATACGCAGTATTTT. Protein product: CASSLAWTDTQYF.

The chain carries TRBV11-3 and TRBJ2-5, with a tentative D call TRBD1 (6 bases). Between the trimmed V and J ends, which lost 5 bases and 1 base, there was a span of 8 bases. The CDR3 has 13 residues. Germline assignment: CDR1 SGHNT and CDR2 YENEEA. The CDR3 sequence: CASSPGVQETQYF. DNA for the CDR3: TGTGCCAGCAGCCCAGGGGTCCAAGAGACCCAGTACTTC.

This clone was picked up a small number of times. The CDR3 reads CASSLGGSMSGYTF. In DNA form, the CDR3 reads TGTGCCAGCAGCTTAGGTGGCAGTATGAGTGGCTACACCTTC. The chain has TRBV7-9 and TRBJ1-2, with unresolved D. The germline CDR1 and CDR2 sequences are SEHNR and FQNEAQ (reference sequence). CDR3 length: 14 residues. Trimming took off 1 base at V and 7 bases at J, with 13 bases between the two ends.

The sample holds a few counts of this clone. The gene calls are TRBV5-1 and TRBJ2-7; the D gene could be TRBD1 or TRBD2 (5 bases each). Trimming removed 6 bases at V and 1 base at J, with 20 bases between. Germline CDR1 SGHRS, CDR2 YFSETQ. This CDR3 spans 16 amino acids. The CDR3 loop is CASTVGTSGLSYEQYF. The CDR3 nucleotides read TGCGCCAGCACCGTGGGGACCTCTGGACTGTCCTACGAGCAGTACTTC.

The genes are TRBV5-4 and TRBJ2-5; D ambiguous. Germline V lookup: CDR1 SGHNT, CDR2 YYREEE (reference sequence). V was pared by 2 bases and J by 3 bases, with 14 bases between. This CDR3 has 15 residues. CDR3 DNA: TGTGCCAGCAGCTTTCGGTTCGGTAGGGAAGAGACCCAGTACTTC. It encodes CASSFRFGREETQYF.

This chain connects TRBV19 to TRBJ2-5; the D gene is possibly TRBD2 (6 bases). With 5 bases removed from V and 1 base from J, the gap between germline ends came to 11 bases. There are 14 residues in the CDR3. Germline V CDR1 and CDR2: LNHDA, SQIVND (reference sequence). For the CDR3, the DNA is TGTGCCAGTAGTTCCCCGGGGGTCCAAGAGACCCAGTACTTC. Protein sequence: CASSSPGVQETQYF.

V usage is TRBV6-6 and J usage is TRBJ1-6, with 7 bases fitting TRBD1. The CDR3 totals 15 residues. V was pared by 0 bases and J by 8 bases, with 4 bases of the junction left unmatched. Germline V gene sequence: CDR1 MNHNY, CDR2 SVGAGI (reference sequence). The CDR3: CASSYSTGRDSPLHF. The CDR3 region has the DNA TGTGCCAGCAGTTACTCGACAGGGCGTGATTCACCCCTCCACTTT.

CDR3 bases: TGTGCCAGCAGTCTCCAACGCGGCGGGGAGCTGTTTTTT. It specifies CASSLQRGGELFF. The chain recombines TRBV6-4 with TRBJ2-2; D unresolved. Germline V gives CDR1 MRHNA, CDR2 SNTAGT. Trimming cost V 5 bases and J 7 bases, with 11 bases left between them. The CDR3 runs 13 residues.

CDR3 protein: CASSLGTGGIRSYGYTF. The CDR3 bases are TGTGCCAGCAGCTTAGGAACAGGGGGCATACGCAGCTATGGCTACACCTTC. The chain employs TRBV7-8 and TRBJ1-2, with 9 bases matching TRBD1. The CDR3 loop spans 17 amino acids. Germline CDR1 is SGHVS and CDR2 is FQNEAQ. Trimming at V came to 1 base and at J to 4 bases, leaving 10 bases not matched to a gene.

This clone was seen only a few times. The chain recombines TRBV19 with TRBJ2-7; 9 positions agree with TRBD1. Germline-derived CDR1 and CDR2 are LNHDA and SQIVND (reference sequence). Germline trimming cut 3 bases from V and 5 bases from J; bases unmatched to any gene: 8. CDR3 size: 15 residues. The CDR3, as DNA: TGTGCCAGTAGTATCTGGGGGACAGGGTACGACGAGCAGTACTTC. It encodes CASSIWGTGYDEQYF.

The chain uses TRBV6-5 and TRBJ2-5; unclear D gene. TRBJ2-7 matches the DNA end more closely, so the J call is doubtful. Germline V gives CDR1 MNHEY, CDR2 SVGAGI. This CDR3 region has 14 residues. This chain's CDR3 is CASKGTGPSYEQYF. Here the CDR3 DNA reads TGTGCCAGCAAGGGAACCGGGCCCTCCTACGAGCAGTACTTC.

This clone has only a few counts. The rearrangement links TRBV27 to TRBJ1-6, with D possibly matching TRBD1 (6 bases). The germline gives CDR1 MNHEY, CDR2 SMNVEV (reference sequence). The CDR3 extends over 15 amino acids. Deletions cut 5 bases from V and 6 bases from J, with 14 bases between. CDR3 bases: TGTGCCAGCAGTGAGGGGGATCGGAGTAATTCACCCCTCCACTTT. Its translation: CASSEGDRSNSPLHF.

Here the CDR3 reads CASSKGGGDGYGYTF. CDR3 DNA sequence: TGCGCCAGCAGCAAGGGCGGGGGCGACGGCTATGGCTACACCTTC. The chain combines TRBV5-1 with TRBJ1-2, with D possibly being TRBD1 (6 bases). V lost 4 bases and J lost 4, with 17 bases in between. The CDR3 is made up of 15 amino acids. Germline loops: CDR1 SGHRS, CDR2 YFSETQ.

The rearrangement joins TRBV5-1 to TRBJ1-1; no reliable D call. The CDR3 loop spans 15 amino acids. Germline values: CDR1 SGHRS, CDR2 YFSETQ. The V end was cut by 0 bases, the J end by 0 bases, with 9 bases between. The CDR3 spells CASSLDGRMNTEAFF. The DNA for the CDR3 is TGCGCCAGCAGCTTGGATGGCAGGATGAACACTGAAGCTTTCTTT.

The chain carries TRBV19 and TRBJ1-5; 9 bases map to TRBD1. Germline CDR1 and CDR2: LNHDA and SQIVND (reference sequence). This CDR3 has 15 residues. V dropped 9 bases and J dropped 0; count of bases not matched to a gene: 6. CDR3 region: CASRRDRDSNQPQHF. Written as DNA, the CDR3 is TGTGCCAGCCGGAGGGACAGGGATAGCAATCAGCCCCAGCATTTT.

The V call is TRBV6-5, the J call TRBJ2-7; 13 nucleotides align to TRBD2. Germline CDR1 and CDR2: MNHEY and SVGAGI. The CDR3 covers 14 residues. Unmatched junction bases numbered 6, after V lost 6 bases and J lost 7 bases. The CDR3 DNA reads TGTGCCAGCAGCCGGACTAGCGGGAGTGGAGAGCAGTACTTC. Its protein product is CASSRTSGSGEQYF.

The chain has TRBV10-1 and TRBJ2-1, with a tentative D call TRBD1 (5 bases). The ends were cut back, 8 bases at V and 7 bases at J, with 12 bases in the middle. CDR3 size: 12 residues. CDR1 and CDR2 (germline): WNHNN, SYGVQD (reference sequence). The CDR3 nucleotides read TGCGCCAGCGGGGCCTTGACAAATGAGCAGTTCTTC. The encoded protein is CASGALTNEQFF.